This T cell receptor beta chain was identified in a study of T cells in Graves' hyperthyroidism and ophthalmopathy. Study context: Staff took peripheral blood when the initial diagnosis was made, before any treatment began.

Criteria for exclusion of patients were uncontrolled infection, other autoimmune disease, pregnancy or lactation. The study based diagnoses on clinical symptoms, serum thyroxine and TRAb, thyroid ultrasound and orbital computed tomography. The CDR3 runs 15 residues. Germline CDR1 is SGDLS and CDR2 is YYNGEE. Researchers amplified the TCR beta CDR3 regions from RNA transcripts. TCR CDR3 underwent first-round RT-PCR with the HTBI primer set. TCRdb re-called the multiplex PCR reads through MiXCR, storing one row per CDR3 protein. The repertoire has about 840,000 distinct CDR3 sequences, 35% to 40% of them found once; the top ten carry about 8.9%. Concerning this clonotype: With a much larger clone just one base away, this may be a read error.

Sequenced sample: blood. V usage is TRBV9 and J usage is TRBJ2-6; 8 positions match TRBD1. This receptor was identified in a man aged 18 to 29 with Graves' hyperthyroidism. The CDR3 DNA sequence: TGTGTATTCGACAGGGGTAGTGGTGGGGCCAACGTCCCGACTTTC. Translating it yields CVFDRGSGGANVPTF.